The 25 T cell receptor beta chains below come from one sample, sequenced in a study of beta chain features in type 1 diabetes. Study-wide points: Shorter TCRB CDR3s, moderately but significantly so, marked every one of the four CD4+ subsets in Type 1 diabetes patients.

Since all of the isolated RNA was reverse transcribed, expressed TCRB transcripts were what got sequenced. Sequenced by immunoSEQ multiplex PCR; TCRdb stores in-frame clones only, minus some. The data show more than 95,000 clones, under 30% seen once. Their antigen targets remain unknown. Sequenced sample: central memory CD4+ T cells from blood. The receptors stem from a woman between 18 and 30 years old with type 1 diabetes.

This clone was seen more than once but under ten times. The V gene is TRBV5-1, the J gene TRBJ2-5; perhaps TRBD1 as D (7 bases). The length of the CDR3 is 14 residues. Germline V gives CDR1 SGHRS, CDR2 YFSETQ. V was pared by 2 bases and J by 3 bases, with 11 bases between. The CDR3: CASSFRGTEETQYF. CDR3 DNA: TGCGCCAGCAGCTTTCGGGGGACAGAAGAGACCCAGTACTTC.

This clone was counted between two and nine times. The chain uses TRBV30 and TRBJ1-5; tentative D call: TRBD1 (5 bases). CDR1 is GTSNPN, CDR2 SVGIG, per germline (reference sequence). The CDR3 runs to 16 residues. V lost 0 bases and J 2 bases, leaving 14 bases between the germline ends. The CDR3 loop reads CAWSVLGLSGNQPQHF. CDR3 nucleotide sequence: TGTGCCTGGAGTGTACTGGGACTGTCTGGCAATCAGCCCCAGCATTTT.

A few counts support this clone. This chain uses TRBV7-2 with TRBJ2-7, with 10 bases aligning to TRBD1. CDR1 is SGHTA and CDR2 is FQGNSA in the germline V gene. CDR3 length: 14 residues. J gave up 7 bases and V 1 base, and 4 bases lay outside the gene matches. CDR3: CASSLGDRGGEQYV. CDR3 nucleotide sequence: TGTGCCAGCAGCTTAGGGGACAGGGGCGGGGAGCAGTACGTC.

This clone came up a few times. This sequence joins TRBV5-1 and TRBJ2-1; the match to TRBD2 covers 8 bases. CDR3 length: 15 amino acids. Unmatched junction bases numbered 3, after V lost 0 bases and J lost 4 bases. Germline loops: CDR1 SGHRS, CDR2 YFSETQ. The CDR3 sequence is CASSLGASGYNEQFF. CDR3 bases: TGCGCCAGCAGCTTGGGGGCTAGCGGGTACAATGAGCAGTTCTTC.

This clone was seen more than once but under ten times. The chain recombines TRBV5-4 with TRBJ2-7; 11 nucleotides line up with TRBD2. Germline CDR1 and CDR2: SGHNT and YYREEE (reference sequence). V was clipped by 0 bases and J by 6 bases; unmatched bases: 2. The CDR3 spans 14 residues. Here the CDR3 reads CASSLGLAGGEQYF. CDR3 bases: TGTGCCAGCAGCTTGGGGCTAGCGGGAGGCGAGCAGTACTTC.

The sample holds a few counts of this clone. The V call is TRBV10-3, the J call TRBJ1-5; D possibly corresponds to TRBD1 (5 bases). The CDR3 has 14 residues. Trimming cost V 10 bases and J 7 bases, with 20 bases left between them. The germline CDR1 and CDR2 sequences are ENHRY and SYGVKD. CDR3 residues: CATKGDSLYQPQHF. For the CDR3, the DNA is TGTGCCACAAAAGGAGACAGTTTATACCAGCCCCAGCATTTT.

The genes are TRBV27 and TRBJ1-2, with 7 bases aligning to TRBD1. After removal of 2 bases from V and 6 bases from J, the junction contained 9 bases not matched to a gene. CDR1 is MNHEY, CDR2 SMNVEV, per germline (reference sequence). The length of the CDR3 is 15 residues. The CDR3 spells CASSLHYRDRDGYTF. CDR3 DNA: TGTGCCAGCAGTTTACACTACCGGGACAGAGATGGCTACACCTTC.

This clone was picked up a small number of times. The V gene is TRBV6-6, the J gene TRBJ1-4; TRBD1 might be the D (6 bases). The CDR3 loop spans 13 amino acids. CDR1 MNHNY and CDR2 SVGAGI come from the germline V gene (reference sequence). Deletions cut 6 bases from V and 7 bases from J, with 12 bases between. DNA for the CDR3: TGTGCCAGCAGCAGGGGAATCGGTGAAAAACTGTTTTTT. Residues: CASSRGIGEKLFF.

This clone was seen a handful of times. The gene calls are TRBV30 and TRBJ2-3, with TRBD2 matching 8 bases. Germline trimming cut 1 base from V and 5 bases from J; bases unmatched to any gene: 8. The CDR3 loop spans 15 amino acids. The V gene's germline CDR1 is GTSNPN and CDR2 SVGIG (reference sequence). For the CDR3, the DNA is TGTGCCTGGAGTGCCCGTTCGGGAGGGCGAGATACGCAGTATTTT. Amino acid sequence: CAWSARSGGRDTQYF.

This rearrangement joins TRBV19 to TRBJ1-2, with 8 nucleotides matching TRBD1. CDR1 and CDR2 from the germline V gene are LNHDA and SQIVND (reference sequence). CDR3 length equals 14 residues. V lost 6 bases to trimming and J lost 1 base; unmatched junction nucleotides: 4. This CDR3 reads CASRLTGDNYGYTF. CDR3 sequence (DNA): TGTGCCAGTAGACTGACAGGGGATAACTATGGCTACACCTTC.

This sequence joins TRBV11-3 and TRBJ2-1, with 11 bases aligning to TRBD2. Germline-derived CDR1 and CDR2 are SGHNT and YENEEA. The trim removed 6 bases at V and 9 bases at J, leaving 1 base unmatched. The CDR3 length is 12 residues. The chain's CDR3 is CASRLAGVEQFF. CDR3 bases: TGTGCCAGCAGACTAGCGGGAGTTGAGCAGTTCTTC.

This clone was recorded a few times. This chain joins TRBV6-6 and TRBJ2-7; weak D call: TRBD1 (6 bases). The CDR3 consists of 14 residues. V was pared by 1 base and J by 6 bases, with 13 bases between. Germline-derived CDR1 and CDR2 are MNHNY and SVGAGI (reference sequence). The CDR3 is CASSYFSRGGEQYF. The CDR3 DNA reads TGTGCCAGCAGTTACTTCTCCAGGGGTGGCGAGCAGTACTTC.

The chain is built from TRBV30 and TRBJ2-1, with D maybe TRBD2 (5 bases). CDR3 size: 14 residues. From germline, CDR1 is GTSNPN and CDR2 SVGIG (reference sequence). The V gene lost 3 bases and the J gene lost 14 bases, with 23 bases spanning the gap. This chain's CDR3 is CAWSPSGGGSRKFF. The CDR3 region has the DNA TGTGCCTGGAGCCCTTCGGGCGGAGGTTCCCGGAAGTTCTTC.

This clone has only a few counts. The chain couples TRBV5-8 to TRBJ2-7, with a possible D match to TRBD1 (5 bases). The CDR3 runs to 14 residues. CDR1 and CDR2 (germline): SGHTS, YDEGEE. Between the trimmed V and J ends, which lost 4 bases and 3 bases, there was a span of 14 bases. Here the CDR3 DNA reads TGTGCCAGCAGCCCGCGGTGGGGCAACTACGAGCAGTACTTC. Its translation is CASSPRWGNYEQYF.

The chain uses TRBV5-1 and TRBJ2-2; TRBD1 matches 7 bases. CDR1 and CDR2 from the germline V gene are SGHRS and YFSETQ. This CDR3 contains 15 residues. V dropped 0 bases and J dropped 3; count of bases not matched to a gene: 2. Written as DNA, the CDR3 is TGCGCCAGCAGCTTGGTAGGACAGGACACCGGGGAGCTGTTTTTT. Its protein product is CASSLVGQDTGELFF.

The chain employs TRBV13 and TRBJ2-7; the D gene is possibly TRBD2 (5 bases). Germline-derived CDR1 and CDR2 are PRHDT and FYEKMQ (reference sequence). The V and J ends lost 0 bases and 4 bases respectively, with 13 bases between them. This CDR3 is built from 15 residues. CDR3 bases: TGTGCCAGCAGCTTAGGAGGCAAAGGACTTTACGAGCAGTACGTC. It translates to CASSLGGKGLYEQYV.

The chain employs TRBV9 and TRBJ2-2; 10 nucleotides line up with TRBD2. Trimming removed 0 bases from V and 5 bases from J; junction bases left unmatched: 4. Looked up from germline, CDR1 is SGDLS and CDR2 is YYNGEE. The CDR3 is made up of 16 amino acids. CDR3 in amino acids: CASSVVGTSVTGELFF. CDR3 nucleotide sequence: TGTGCCAGCAGCGTAGTTGGGACTAGCGTAACCGGGGAGCTGTTTTTT.

The chain recombines TRBV19 with TRBJ2-5, with a weak D call TRBD2 (6 bases). Germline V gene data show CDR1 as LNHDA and CDR2 as SQIVND (reference sequence). Deletions cut 6 bases from V and 4 bases from J, with 15 bases between. There are 14 residues in the CDR3. The CDR3 is CASSLGPGGETQYF. The DNA for the CDR3 is TGTGCCAGTAGCCTTGGGCCCGGGGGAGAGACCCAGTACTTC.

The chain joins TRBV18 to TRBJ1-5; TRBD1 matches 7 bases. Trimming took 3 bases from V and 5 from J; bases not matched to a gene: 7. This CDR3 is 15 amino acids long. Germline CDR1 is KGHSH and CDR2 is LQKENI. DNA for the CDR3: TGTGCCAGCTCACCGACAGGGAAGGGCGATCAGCCCCAGCATTTT. It yields the protein CASSPTGKGDQPQHF.

This chain joins TRBV2 and TRBJ2-7; 9 positions agree with TRBD1. Germline CDR1 and CDR2: SNHLY and FYNNEI. V lost 7 bases and J lost 2; bases outside the gene matches: 6. This CDR3 region has 14 residues. For the CDR3, the DNA is TGTGCCAGCAAAGAACAGGGGGCGGCCTACGAGCAGTACTTC. Translating it yields CASKEQGAAYEQYF.

This clone appeared a few times. The V call is TRBV18, the J call TRBJ1-2; D possibly corresponds to TRBD1 (6 bases). V gave up 1 base and J gave up 5 bases, with 17 bases separating them. The germline gives CDR1 KGHSH, CDR2 LQKENI. The length of the CDR3 is 16 residues. The CDR3: CASSPQVAGARYGYTF. Here the CDR3 DNA reads TGTGCCAGCTCACCACAGGTAGCAGGGGCAAGGTATGGCTACACCTTC.

The chain joins TRBV29-1 to TRBJ2-2; 10 nucleotides align to TRBD2. V trimming: 0 bases; J trimming: 6 bases; junction bases outside the gene matches: 7. The CDR3 runs 16 residues. Germline assignment: CDR1 SQVTM and CDR2 ANQGSEA. The CDR3 region has the DNA TGCAGCGTTGAAGATCGGTTAGCGGGAGGCGCCGGGGAGCTGTTTTTT. Translation: CSVEDRLAGGAGELFF.

The chain uses TRBV7-3 and TRBJ2-3; TRBD1 is a possible D gene (5 bases). Germline CDR1 SGHTA, CDR2 FQGTGA. The CDR3 length is 14 residues. V was clipped by 2 bases and J by 6 bases, with 12 bases between them. For the CDR3, the DNA is TGTGCCAGCAGCTTAGCCCTGCCAGGGGATACGCAGTATTTT. Translation gives CASSLALPGDTQYF.

This clone was detected only a few times. This chain connects TRBV5-4 to TRBJ2-1, with 16 bases aligning to TRBD2. The germline V gene has CDR1 SGHNT and CDR2 YYREEE (reference sequence). The V segment lost 5 bases and the J segment 6 bases; nucleotides outside the gene matches: 11. This CDR3 comprises 18 residues. The CDR3 region is CASRLGLAGGPLSNEQFF. CDR3 nucleotides: TGTGCCAGCAGGCTGGGACTAGCGGGAGGGCCTCTTAGCAATGAGCAGTTCTTC.

The chain recombines TRBV28 with TRBJ1-5; D remains unclear. From germline, CDR1 is MDHEN and CDR2 SYDVKM. Trimming stripped 8 bases from V and 0 bases from J, with 8 bases between. This CDR3 has 13 residues. The CDR3 reads CASLPGSNQPQHF. The CDR3 DNA sequence: TGTGCCAGCCTCCCGGGTAGCAATCAGCCCCAGCATTTT.